These 12 T cell receptor beta chains came from one sample sequenced in a study of blood T cells in healthy people across ages. The use of a sample-barcoded 5' primer and a J-beta primer mix characterized a second PCR of roughly 7 to 11 cycles. TCRdb re-derived calls from the 5' RACE reads in MiXCR, one entry per CDR3 protein. The sample records 1.5 million to 2 million distinct CDR3 sequences, roughly 32% being singletons. Sequencing was done on a sample of blood. Receptor source: a woman between 25 and 40 years old in good health.

This clonotype was observed a few times. CDR3 region: CSASVQGSYNSPLHF. The CDR3 DNA follows: TGCAGTGCTAGCGTACAGGGATCCTATAATTCACCCCTCCACTTT. The chain uses TRBV20-1 and TRBJ1-6; weak D call: TRBD1 (6 bases). V lost 3 bases, J lost 1 base, and 10 bases lay in between. Germline CDR1 reads DFQATT; CDR2 reads SNEGSKA (reference sequence). The CDR3 extends over 15 amino acids.

In regard to this clonotype: Here the CDR3 omits its conserved ending phenylalanine or tryptophan, so a read error is the likely source. The chain joins TRBV7-9 to TRBJ2-1; 7 bases agree with TRBD2. Germline-derived CDR1 and CDR2 are SEHNR and FQNEAQ (reference sequence). V was clipped by 5 bases and J by 6 bases; unmatched bases: 13. The CDR3 is made up of 16 amino acids. CDR3 loop: CASSIPAPGGGNEQFV. DNA of the CDR3: TGTGCCAGCAGCATACCTGCCCCGGGAGGAGGCAATGAGCAGTTCGTC.

This sequence joins TRBV3-1 and TRBJ2-1; perhaps TRBD2 as D (6 bases). Germline loops: CDR1 LGHDT, CDR2 YNNKEL (reference sequence). The CDR3 is 20 residues long. Trimming removed 3 bases at V and 1 base at J, with 25 bases between. The DNA for the CDR3 is TGTGCCAGCAGCCAGCGTAGCGGAGGAATGGGCTACCTTTCCTACAATGAGCAGTTCTTC. It encodes CASSQRSGGMGYLSYNEQFF.

This clonotype was seen more than once but under ten times. This sequence joins TRBV11-2 and TRBJ2-5, with D possibly called TRBD1 or TRBD2 (5 bases each). Germline CDR1 SGHAT, CDR2 FQNNGV. V was cut by 3 bases and J by 1 base, with 15 bases left in between. The CDR3 is 16 amino acids. The CDR3 loop reads CASSFSSGRLQETQYF. The CDR3, as DNA: TGTGCCAGCAGCTTCTCCTCGGGACGCCTCCAAGAGACCCAGTACTTC.

Note on this clonotype: It may be a read error: a sequence one base away is much more abundant. The V and J genes are TRBV29-1 and TRBJ2-5; 8 nucleotides agree with TRBD1. The V gene's germline CDR1 is SQVTM and CDR2 ANQGSEA. The length of the CDR3 is 12 residues. CDR3 sequence: CGVDDRGDTQYF. The CDR3, as DNA: TGCGGCGTTGATGACAGGGGAGACACCCAGTACTTC.

The gene calls are TRBV28 and TRBJ2-5; a possible D gene is TRBD2 (6 bases). This CDR3 contains 14 residues. The germline gives CDR1 MDHEN, CDR2 SYDVKM. Trimming removed 3 bases from V and 1 base from J, with 9 bases in between. CDR3 coding DNA: TGTGCCAGCAGTTTGTGGGGGGTCCAAGAGACCCAGTACTTC. Its translation is CASSLWGVQETQYF.

Many counts were recorded for this clonotype. J is TRBJ2-5 and V is TRBV29-1; tentatively, D is TRBD1 or TRBD2 (5 bases each). Between the trimmed V and J ends, which lost 3 bases and 3 bases, there was a span of 11 bases. The germline V gene has CDR1 SQVTM and CDR2 ANQGSEA. This CDR3 is 13 amino acids long. The CDR3 DNA reads as TGCAGCGTTGACCAGGGAGTAAAAGAGACCCAGTACTTC. Protein product: CSVDQGVKETQYF. Together with reference TRBV29-1 and TRBJ2-5, the CDR3 gives the full variable domain: SAVISQKPSRDICQRGTSLTIQCQVDSQVTMMFWYRQQPGQSLTLIATANQGSEATYESGFVIDKFPISRPNLTFSTLTVSNMSPEDSSIYLCSVDQGVKETQYFGPGTRLLVL.

This clonotype has only a few counts. The chain links TRBV15 to TRBJ2-6; the match to TRBD2 covers 8 bases. Germline V CDR1 and CDR2: LNHNV, YYDKDF (reference sequence). This CDR3 has 15 amino acids. Here the CDR3 DNA reads TGTGCGGTCGGGGGGGGCCACTCTGGGGCCAACGTCCTGACTTTC. This translates into CAVGGGHSGANVLTF.

There are a few counts of this clonotype. This sequence joins TRBV20-1 and TRBJ2-1; D ambiguous. The V gene's germline CDR1 is DFQATT and CDR2 SNEGSKA (reference sequence). There are 16 residues in the CDR3. Trimming left V 0 bases short and J 6 bases short, with 18 bases between. CDR3 protein: CSARELLSFGRNEQFF. CDR3 nucleotides: TGCAGTGCTAGAGAACTCCTTAGTTTTGGTCGCAATGAGCAGTTCTTC.

Of note for this clonotype: One end of the junction varies from germline; a read error may be responsible. This chain links TRBV6-1 with TRBJ2-1; 10 bases line up with TRBD2. CDR3 length: 15 residues. Germline V lookup: CDR1 MNHNS, CDR2 SASEGT. DNA of the CDR3: TGTGCCAGCAGTGTGAGCGGGGGGGCTTTTGACGAGCGGTTCTTC. As protein: CASSVSGGAFDERFF.

This clonotype was seen a handful of times. The CDR3 region has the DNA TGTGCCACAGGGGATGAGCAGTTCTTC. Its translation: CATGDEQFF. V gene TRBV7-9 combines with J gene TRBJ2-1; maybe TRBD1 (6 bases). Trimming pared 10 bases from V and 8 bases from J, leaving 6 bases between. Germline loops: CDR1 SEHNR, CDR2 FQNEAQ (reference sequence). This CDR3 region has 9 residues.

The rearrangement joins TRBV20-1 to TRBJ1-2; D might be TRBD1 (5 bases). Germline assignment: CDR1 DFQATT and CDR2 SNEGSKA (reference sequence). Trimming cost V 1 base and J 3 bases, with 15 bases left between them. This CDR3 is built from 15 residues. This CDR3 is CSARGAGRDDYGYTF. The CDR3 DNA follows: TGCAGTGCTAGAGGAGCGGGTAGGGACGACTATGGCTACACCTTC.